These T cell receptor beta chains were read from a single sample in a study of blood T cell repertoires in COVID-19. Sequencing was performed with immunoSEQ multiplex PCR; in TCRdb, only in-frame clones are kept and a portion is missing. Found here are over 200,000 clones, under 90% of them singletons; the top ten hold around 10%. The specimen sequenced was peripheral blood. The origin of the receptors is a middle-aged man with COVID-19, enrolled during active disease. Both conserved end residues are part of each CDR3. The D gene is left open where the match is weak. For some rows the clone size is stated as once, few or many, or as a class when expanded; others skip it.

d_gene	j_gene	v_gene	abundance	CDR3nt	CDR3aa
TRBD1	TRBJ2-3	TRBV5-1	NA	TGCGCCAGCAGCTTTTATGGGACAGGGGGCGGCTCAGATACGCAGTATTTT	CASSFYGTGGGSDTQYF
NA	TRBJ2-1	TRBV13	NA	TGTGCCAGCAGCTTAGAGGGGGGGGCTCCCTACAATGAGCAGTTCTTC	CASSLEGGAPYNEQFF
NA	TRBJ1-5	TRBV19	NA	TGTGCCAGTAGTATCCGTCCCCGGGCGCAGGGAGGTCAGCCCCAGCATTTT	CASSIRPRAQGGQPQHF
NA	TRBJ1-5	TRBV21-1	NA	TGTGCCAGCGAGGGGAGGCCCTCACTCCACCAATATAGCAATCAGCCCCAGCATTTT	CASEGRPSLHQYSNQPQHF
TRBD1	TRBJ2-1	TRBV7-2	NA	TGTGCCAGCAGCGGGACAGGGAGCGGGTATGAGCAGTTCTTC	CASSGTGSGYEQFF
TRBD1	TRBJ2-5	TRBV19	NA	TGTGCCAGTAGTATAGGGGACAGGGGACAGGAGACCCAGTACTTC	CASSIGDRGQETQYF
NA	TRBJ1-1	TRBV19	NA	TGTGCCAGTAGCGTGGGGGGTCTCACTGAAGCTTTCTTT	CASSVGGLTEAFF
TRBD1	TRBJ1-1	TRBV19	NA	TGTGCCAGTAGCGTTCAGGGGGTCATGGGTGAAGCTTTCTTT	CASSVQGVMGEAFF
NA	TRBJ2-1	TRBV5-4	NA	TGTGCCAGCAGCTGGGGGGGGGCCGCGGCCAATGAGCAGTTCTTC	CASSWGGAAANEQFF
NA	TRBJ1-1	TRBV7-2	NA	TGTGCCAGCAGCTTAGTCGTTTTAGGGGTGAGGACTGAAGCTTTCTTT	CASSLVVLGVRTEAFF
TRBD2	TRBJ2-7	TRBV10-3	NA	TGTGCCATCAGTGAGGAGTTAACTAGCGGGAACACCTACGAGCAGTACTTC	CAISEELTSGNTYEQYF
NA	TRBJ2-2	TRBV19	NA	TGTGCCAGTAGTATAGGCCCGGGAGACACCGGGGAGCTGTTTTTT	CASSIGPGDTGELFF
TRBD2	TRBJ2-2	TRBV5-1	few	TGCGCCAGCAGCTTTGGACTAGCGGGAAACACCGGGGAGCTGTTTTTT	CASSFGLAGNTGELFF
NA	TRBJ2-1	TRBV7-2	NA	TGTGCCAGCAGCTACGACAATTCCTACAATGAGCAGTTCTTC	CASSYDNSYNEQFF
NA	TRBJ2-7	TRBV6-4	NA	TGTGCCAGCAGCCTGGAGTGGGACACCGTCCACGAGCAGTACTTC	CASSLEWDTVHEQYF
NA	TRBJ1-1	TRBV12-5	many	TGTGCTAGTGGTTTGGTAAGGGGTTGGGGGGAATTAATCGGGAGGGTGAACACTGAAGCTTTCTTT	CASGLVRGWGELIGRVNTEAFF
TRBD1	TRBJ1-1	TRBV6-5	NA	TGTGCCAGCAGTTACTTTGGGACAGGGATCAACACTGAAGCTTTCTTT	CASSYFGTGINTEAFF
TRBD1	TRBJ1-6	TRBV2	NA	TGTGCCAGCAGGAAAGACAGGGTCCGGTCACCCCTCCACTTT	CASRKDRVRSPLHF
TRBD1	TRBJ1-2	TRBV12-3/TRBV12-4	NA	TGTGCCAGCAGACGTGACAGGGTCTATGGCTACACCTTC	CASRRDRVYGYTF
NA	TRBJ2-7	TRBV7-2	NA	TGTGCCAGCAGCCCCGGGTTTGGTAGCTCCTACGAGCAGTACTTC	CASSPGFGSSYEQYF
TRBD1	TRBJ2-7	TRBV7-6	NA	TGTGCCAGCAGCTTAGCGGGACAGACCCCGGCGCAGTACTTC	CASSLAGQTPAQYF
TRBD2	TRBJ2-1	TRBV9	NA	TGTGCCAGCAGCCCTACCCCCGGGCTAGCGGGAGAGCAGTTCTTC	CASSPTPGLAGEQFF
TRBD1	TRBJ2-5	TRBV2	once	TGTGCCAGCAGTGAAGCGGGGACAGGGGGTAGTGTCCAGTACTTC	CASSEAGTGGSVQYF
TRBD2	TRBJ2-3	TRBV30	NA	TGTGCCTGGAGCAGCGGGGGGAGCACAGATACGCAGTATTTT	CAWSSGGSTDTQYF
TRBD2	TRBJ2-7	TRBV7-8	NA	TGTGCCAGCAGCTTAGCGGGAATAGCGGGAGGGAGCTCCTACGAGCAGTACTTC	CASSLAGIAGGSSYEQYF
TRBD2	TRBJ2-5	TRBV30	NA	TGTGCCTGGTCCCAGGATGGCGGGAGGGAGACCCAGTACTTC	CAWSQDGGRETQYF
TRBD2	TRBJ2-3	TRBV27	NA	TGTGCCAGCAGCCGGGGGGACTTCACAAATACGCAGTATTTT	CASSRGDFTNTQYF
TRBD2	TRBJ2-1	TRBV29-1	once	TGCAGCATTACACAGACTAGCGGGGCTTACAATGAGCAGTTCTTC	CSITQTSGAYNEQFF
NA	TRBJ1-1	TRBV29-1	NA	TGCAGCGTTGTTGGTTTGCGGATGAACACTGAAGCTTTCTTT	CSVVGLRMNTEAFF
NA	TRBJ1-1	TRBV12-5	NA	TGTGCTAGTGGTGGACAGTACACTGAAGCTTTCTTT	CASGGQYTEAFF